Listed below are T cell receptor beta chains from one sample, sequenced in a study of blood T cell repertoires in COVID-19. Libraries were prepared by immunoSEQ multiplex PCR; TCRdb keeps only in-frame clonotypes and omits some of them. The sample includes about 76,000 clones, about 90% seen only once; the top ten take about 12%. Sequenced material: peripheral blood. Receptors were obtained from a human donor in a cohort sampled during active COVID-19. CDR3s include the opening cysteine and the closing phenylalanine or tryptophan. The order of the fields is V gene, D gene, clone size, J gene, CDR3 DNA, CDR3 protein. D genes are given only for firm matches. Clone size is not always given. Where it is, it says once, few, many or a class for expanded clones.

TRBV29-1	TRBD1	.	TRBJ2-1	TGCAGCGTTGAAGGTGCGCCAGGGGGCACCTACAATGAGCAGTTCTTC	CSVEGAPGGTYNEQFF
TRBV20-1	.	few	TRBJ1-2	TGCAGTGCCCAGGGCCACTATGGCTACACCTTC	CSAQGHYGYTF
TRBV11-2	.	.	TRBJ2-1	TGTGCCAGCAGCTTAGAACTGTGGAATGAGCAGTTCTTC	CASSLELWNEQFF
TRBV5-6	.	.	TRBJ2-7	TGTGCCAGCGGAAATTTGTATACAGGGACGTACTACGAGCAGTACTTC	CASGNLYTGTYYEQYF
TRBV12-2	.	few	TRBJ1-1	TGTGCAAGTTACATTAGCACAGGGACCTTGATAGAGGGCACTGAAGCTTTCTTT	CASYISTGTLIEGTEAFF
TRBV30	.	.	TRBJ1-1	TGTGCCTGGAGTGTCGGTCCAAACACTGAAGCTTTCTTT	CAWSVGPNTEAFF
TRBV3-1/TRBV3-2	TRBD2	.	TRBJ2-5	TGTGCCAGCAGCCAAGGACGACTAGCGGGGGCCCCTATGGGAGAGACCCAGTACTTC	CASSQGRLAGAPMGETQYF
TRBV29-1	.	.	TRBJ1-1	TGCAGCGTTCGGGACATGAACACTGAAGCTTTCTTT	CSVRDMNTEAFF
TRBV19	.	.	TRBJ2-3	TGTGCCAGTAGTACTTACACAGATACGCAGTATTTT	CASSTYTDTQYF
TRBV5-1	.	.	TRBJ2-3	TGCGCCAGCAGCTTGGCCCGGCCTACTACGGATACGCAGTATTTT	CASSLARPTTDTQYF
TRBV6-2/TRBV6-3	.	.	TRBJ2-4	TGTGCCAGCAGTCCCGGGATGTCCAAAAACATTCAGTACTTC	CASSPGMSKNIQYF
TRBV18	.	once	TRBJ2-7	TGTGCCAGCTCACGGGGGCATCCAGTGGGGTCGGAGCAGTACTTC	CASSRGHPVGSEQYF
TRBV5-4	.	.	TRBJ2-5	TGTGCCAGCAGCCCCGGCGGGGTCGGAGAGACCCAGTACTTC	CASSPGGVGETQYF
TRBV5-5	TRBD2	once	TRBJ2-1	TGTGCCAGCAGCTTGGAGGCTAGCGGGGCCTCCGAGCAGTTCTTC	CASSLEASGASEQFF
TRBV3-1/TRBV3-2	.	.	TRBJ2-6	TGTGCCAGCAGCCAAGGGCGGGGGCTCCTCTCAGGGGCCAACGTCCTGACTTTC	CASSQGRGLLSGANVLTF